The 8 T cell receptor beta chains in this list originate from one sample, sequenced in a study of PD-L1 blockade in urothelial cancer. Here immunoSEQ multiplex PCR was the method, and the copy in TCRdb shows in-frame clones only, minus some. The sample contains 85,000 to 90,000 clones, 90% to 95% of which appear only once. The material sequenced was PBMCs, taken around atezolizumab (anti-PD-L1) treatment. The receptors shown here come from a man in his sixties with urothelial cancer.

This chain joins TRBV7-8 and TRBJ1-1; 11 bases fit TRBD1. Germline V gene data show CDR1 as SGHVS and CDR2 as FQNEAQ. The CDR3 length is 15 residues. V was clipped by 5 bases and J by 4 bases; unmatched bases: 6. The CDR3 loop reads CASSVDRGRITEAFF. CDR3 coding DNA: TGTGCCAGCAGCGTGGACAGGGGGCGCATCACTGAAGCTTTCTTT.

CDR3 in amino acids: CASSLEVSGMVGKNIQYF. The DNA for the CDR3 is TGTGCCAGCAGCTTAGAGGTTAGCGGGATGGTAGGCAAAAACATTCAGTACTTC. V and J are TRBV13 and TRBJ2-4; 8 bases are shared with TRBD2. Germline V CDR1 and CDR2: PRHDT, FYEKMQ (reference sequence). This CDR3 comprises 18 residues. The V gene end was trimmed by 1 base and the J gene end by 3 bases; junction bases not matched to a gene: 11.

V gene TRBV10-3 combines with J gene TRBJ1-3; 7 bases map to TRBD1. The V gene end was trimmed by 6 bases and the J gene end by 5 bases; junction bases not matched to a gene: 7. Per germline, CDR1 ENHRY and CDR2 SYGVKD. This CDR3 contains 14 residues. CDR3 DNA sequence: TGTGCCATCAGACGGAAGGGGGCTCGAAACACCATATATTTT. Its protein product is CAIRRKGARNTIYF.

CDR3 region: CASSLEGVYYGYTF. CDR3 coding DNA: TGCGCCAGCAGCTTGGAGGGGGTTTACTATGGCTACACCTTC. The J gene is TRBJ1-2, the V gene TRBV5-1; the D gene is possibly TRBD1 (6 bases). The CDR3 is made up of 14 amino acids. The germline gives CDR1 SGHRS, CDR2 YFSETQ. V lost 0 bases and J lost 3, with 9 bases in between.

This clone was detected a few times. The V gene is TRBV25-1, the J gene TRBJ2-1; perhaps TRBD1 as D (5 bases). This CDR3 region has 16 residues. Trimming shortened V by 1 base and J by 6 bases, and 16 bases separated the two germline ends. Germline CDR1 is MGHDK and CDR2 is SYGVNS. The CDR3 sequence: CASSESQGWLGNEQFF. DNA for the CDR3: TGTGCCAGCAGTGAATCCCAGGGCTGGCTGGGCAATGAGCAGTTCTTC.

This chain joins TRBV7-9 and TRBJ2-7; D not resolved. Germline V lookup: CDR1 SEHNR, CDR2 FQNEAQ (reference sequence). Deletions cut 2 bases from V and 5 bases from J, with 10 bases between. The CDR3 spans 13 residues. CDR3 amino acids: CASSLSIGHEQYF. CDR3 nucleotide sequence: TGTGCCAGCAGCTTAAGTATTGGCCACGAGCAGTACTTC. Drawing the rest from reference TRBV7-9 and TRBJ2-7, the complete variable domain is DTGVSQNPRHKITKRGQNVTFRCDPISEHNRLYWYRQTLGQGPEFLTYFQNEAQLEKSRLLSDRFSAERPKGSFSTLEIQRTEQGDSAMYLCASSLSIGHEQYFGPGTRLTVT.

The CDR3 is CASSPRPGNEKLFF. In DNA form, the CDR3 reads TGTGCCAGCTCACCACGTCCGGGGAATGAAAAACTGTTTTTT. The chain uses TRBV18 and TRBJ1-4; D gene unclear. Trimming removed 1 base from V and 5 bases from J, with 8 bases in between. There are 14 residues in the CDR3. Germline V gene lookup returns CDR1 KGHSH and CDR2 LQKENI.

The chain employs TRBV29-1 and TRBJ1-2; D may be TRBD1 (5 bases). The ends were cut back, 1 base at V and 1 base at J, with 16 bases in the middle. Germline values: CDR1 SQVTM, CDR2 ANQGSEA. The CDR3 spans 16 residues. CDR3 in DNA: TGCAGCGTTGAAGCGGGAATCGGGGGGGGTAACTATGGCTACACCTTC. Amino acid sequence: CSVEAGIGGGNYGYTF.